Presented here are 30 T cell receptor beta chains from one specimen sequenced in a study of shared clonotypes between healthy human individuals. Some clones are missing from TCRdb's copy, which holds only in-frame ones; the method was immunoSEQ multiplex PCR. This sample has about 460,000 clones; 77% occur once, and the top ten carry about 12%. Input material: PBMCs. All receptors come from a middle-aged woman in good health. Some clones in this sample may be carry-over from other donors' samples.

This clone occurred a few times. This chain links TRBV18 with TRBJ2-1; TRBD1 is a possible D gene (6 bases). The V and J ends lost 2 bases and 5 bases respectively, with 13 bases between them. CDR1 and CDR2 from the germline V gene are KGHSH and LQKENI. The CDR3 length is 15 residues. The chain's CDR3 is CASSPGSDRNNEQFF. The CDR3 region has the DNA TGTGCCAGCTCACCAGGGTCGGACAGAAACAATGAGCAGTTCTTC.

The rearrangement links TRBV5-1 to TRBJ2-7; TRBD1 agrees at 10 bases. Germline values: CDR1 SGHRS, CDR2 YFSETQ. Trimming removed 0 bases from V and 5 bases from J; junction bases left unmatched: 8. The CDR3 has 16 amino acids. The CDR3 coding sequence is TGCGCCAGCAGCTTGGCCGGGACAGGGGATCTACACGAGCAGTACTTC. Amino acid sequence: CASSLAGTGDLHEQYF.

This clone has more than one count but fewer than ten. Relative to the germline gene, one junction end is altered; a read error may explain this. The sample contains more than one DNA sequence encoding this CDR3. This CDR3 reads CASSPNPPTTGLRAEQYF. In DNA, the CDR3 is TGCGCCAGCTCACCAAACCCCCCTACGACAGGTCTTAGGGCCGAGCAGTACTTC. This sequence joins TRBV18 and TRBJ2-7, with a possible D match to TRBD1 (6 bases). The CDR3 sequence is 18 residues long. Germline V lookup: CDR1 KGHSH, CDR2 LQKENI.

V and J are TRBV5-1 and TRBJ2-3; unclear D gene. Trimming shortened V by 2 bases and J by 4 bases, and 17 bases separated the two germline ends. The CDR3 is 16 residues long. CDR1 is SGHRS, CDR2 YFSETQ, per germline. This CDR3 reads CASSFSTGFFSDTQYF. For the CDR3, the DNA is TGCGCCAGCAGCTTTTCTACCGGGTTTTTCTCAGATACGCAGTATTTT.

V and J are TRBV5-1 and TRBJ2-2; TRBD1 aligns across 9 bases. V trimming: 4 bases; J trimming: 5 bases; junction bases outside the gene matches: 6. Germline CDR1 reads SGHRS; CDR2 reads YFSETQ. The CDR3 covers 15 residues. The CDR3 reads CASSRDRVVTGELFF. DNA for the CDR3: TGCGCCAGCAGCCGGGACAGGGTAGTGACCGGGGAGCTGTTTTTT.

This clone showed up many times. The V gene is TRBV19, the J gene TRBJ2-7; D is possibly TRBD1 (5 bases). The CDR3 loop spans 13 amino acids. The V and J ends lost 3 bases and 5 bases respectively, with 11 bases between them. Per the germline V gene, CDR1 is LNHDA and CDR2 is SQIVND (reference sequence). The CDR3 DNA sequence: TGTGCCAGTAGTATCCAGGGTGGGAACGAGCAGTACTTC. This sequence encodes CASSIQGGNEQYF.

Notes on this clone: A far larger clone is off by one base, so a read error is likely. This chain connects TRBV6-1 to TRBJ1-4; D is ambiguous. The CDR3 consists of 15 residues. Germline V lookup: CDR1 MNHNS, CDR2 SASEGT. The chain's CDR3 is CASSEALGSNERLFF. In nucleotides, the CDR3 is TGTGCCAGCAGTGAAGCGTTGGGGTCTAATGAAAGACTGTTTTTT.

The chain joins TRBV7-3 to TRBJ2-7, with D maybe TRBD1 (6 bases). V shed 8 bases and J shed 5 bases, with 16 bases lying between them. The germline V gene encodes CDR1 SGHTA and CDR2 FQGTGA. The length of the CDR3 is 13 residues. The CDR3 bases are TGTGCCAGCCCAACCACAGGGCATCACGAGCAGTACTTC. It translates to CASPTTGHHEQYF.

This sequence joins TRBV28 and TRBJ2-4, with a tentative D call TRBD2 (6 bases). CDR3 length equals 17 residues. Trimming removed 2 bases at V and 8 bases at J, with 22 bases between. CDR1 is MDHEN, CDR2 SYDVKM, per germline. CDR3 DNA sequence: TGTGCCAGCAGTTTAGCTGGGACGGCACCCACGGGGGACATTCAGTACTTC. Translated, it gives CASSLAGTAPTGDIQYF.

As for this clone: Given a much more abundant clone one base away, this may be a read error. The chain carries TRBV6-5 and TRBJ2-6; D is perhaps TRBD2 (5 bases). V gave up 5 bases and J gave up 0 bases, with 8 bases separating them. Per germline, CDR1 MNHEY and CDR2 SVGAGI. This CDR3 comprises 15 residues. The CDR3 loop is CASSGLSSGANVLTF. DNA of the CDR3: TGTGCCAGCAGTGGACTGAGCTCTGGGGCCAACGTCCTGACTTTC.

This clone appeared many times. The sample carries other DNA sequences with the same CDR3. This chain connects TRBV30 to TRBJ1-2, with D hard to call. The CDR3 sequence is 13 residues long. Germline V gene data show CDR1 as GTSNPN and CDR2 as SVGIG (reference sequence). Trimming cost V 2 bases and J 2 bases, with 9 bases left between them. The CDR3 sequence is CAWSPDGNYGYTF. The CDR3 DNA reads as TGTGCCTGGAGTCCCGACGGAAACTATGGCTACACCTTC.

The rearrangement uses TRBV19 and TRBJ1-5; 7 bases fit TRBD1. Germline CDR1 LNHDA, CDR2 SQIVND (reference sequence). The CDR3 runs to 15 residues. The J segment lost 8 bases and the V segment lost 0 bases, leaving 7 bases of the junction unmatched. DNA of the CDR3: TGTGCCAGTAGTATAGACAGGGGGGTTTCGGAGCCCCAGCATTTT. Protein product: CASSIDRGVSEPQHF.

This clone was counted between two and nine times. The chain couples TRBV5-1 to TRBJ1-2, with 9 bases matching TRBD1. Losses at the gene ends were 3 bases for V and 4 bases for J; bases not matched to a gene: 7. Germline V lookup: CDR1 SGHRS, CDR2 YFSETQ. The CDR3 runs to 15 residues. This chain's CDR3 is CASSWGQGVLYGYTF. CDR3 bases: TGCGCCAGCAGCTGGGGACAGGGAGTTCTCTATGGCTACACCTTC. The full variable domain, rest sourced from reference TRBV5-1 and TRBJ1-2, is KAGVTQTPRYLIKTRGQQVTLSCSPISGHRSVSWYQQTPGQGLQFLFEYFSETQRNKGNFPGRFSGRQFSNSRSEMNVSTLELGDSALYLCASSWGQGVLYGYTFGSGTRLTVV.

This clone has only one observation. CDR3 loop: CASSYTQTGVNTEAFF. The CDR3 DNA sequence: TGCGCCAGCAGCTACACCCAAACAGGGGTGAACACTGAAGCTTTCTTT. The chain uses TRBV5-1 and TRBJ1-1; 7 bases line up with TRBD1. The CDR3 is 16 amino acids. Trimming took 3 bases from V and 0 from J; bases not matched to a gene: 8. CDR1 SGHRS and CDR2 YFSETQ come from the germline V gene.

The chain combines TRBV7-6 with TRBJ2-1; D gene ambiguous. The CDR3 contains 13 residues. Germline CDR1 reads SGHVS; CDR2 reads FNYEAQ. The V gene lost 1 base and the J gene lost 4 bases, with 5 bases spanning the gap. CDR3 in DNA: TGTGCCAGCAGCTTAGTTAGGTACAATGAGCAGTTCTTC. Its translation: CASSLVRYNEQFF.

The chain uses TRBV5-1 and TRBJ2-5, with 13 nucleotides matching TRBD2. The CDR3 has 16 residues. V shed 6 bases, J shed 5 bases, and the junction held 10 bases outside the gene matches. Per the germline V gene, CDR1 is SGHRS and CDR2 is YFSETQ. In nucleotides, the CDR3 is TGCGCCAGCACGTCGGGGACTAGCGGGACTGTGGAGACCCAGTACTTC. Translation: CASTSGTSGTVETQYF.

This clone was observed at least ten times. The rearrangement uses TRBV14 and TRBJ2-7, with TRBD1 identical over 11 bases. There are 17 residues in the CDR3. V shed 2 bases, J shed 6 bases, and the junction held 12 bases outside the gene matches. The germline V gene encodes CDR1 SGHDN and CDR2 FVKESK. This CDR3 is CASSQLGQGAGIREQYF. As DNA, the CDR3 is TGTGCCAGCAGCCAACTTGGACAGGGGGCCGGGATCCGCGAGCAGTACTTC.

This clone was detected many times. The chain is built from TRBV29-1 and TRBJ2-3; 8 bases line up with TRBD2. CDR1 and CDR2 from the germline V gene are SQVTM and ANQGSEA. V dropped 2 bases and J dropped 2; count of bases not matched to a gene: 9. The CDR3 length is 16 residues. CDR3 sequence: CSVELHAGGPTDTQYF. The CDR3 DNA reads TGCAGCGTTGAACTGCATGCGGGAGGCCCCACAGATACGCAGTATTTT.

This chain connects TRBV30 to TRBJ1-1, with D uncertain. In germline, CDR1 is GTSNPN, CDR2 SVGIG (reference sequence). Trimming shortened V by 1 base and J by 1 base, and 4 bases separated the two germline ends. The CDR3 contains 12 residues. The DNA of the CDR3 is TGTGCCTGGAGTGCTGGGAACACTGAAGCTTTCTTT. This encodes CAWSAGNTEAFF.

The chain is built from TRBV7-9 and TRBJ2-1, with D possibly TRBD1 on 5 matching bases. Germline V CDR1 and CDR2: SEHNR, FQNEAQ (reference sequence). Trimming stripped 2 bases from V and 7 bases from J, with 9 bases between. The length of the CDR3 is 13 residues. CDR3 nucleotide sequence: TGTGCCAGCAGCTTACTGACAGTGAATGAGCAGTTCTTC. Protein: CASSLLTVNEQFF. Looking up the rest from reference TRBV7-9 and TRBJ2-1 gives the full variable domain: DTGVSQNPRHKITKRGQNVTFRCDPISEHNRLYWYRQTLGQGPEFLTYFQNEAQLEKSRLLSDRFSAERPKGSFSTLEIQRTEQGDSAMYLCASSLLTVNEQFFGPGTRLTVL.

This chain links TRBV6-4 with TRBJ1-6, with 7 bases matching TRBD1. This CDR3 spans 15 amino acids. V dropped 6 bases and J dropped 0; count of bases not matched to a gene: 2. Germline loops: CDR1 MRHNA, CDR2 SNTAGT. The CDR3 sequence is CASRGDSSYNSPLHF. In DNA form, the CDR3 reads TGTGCCAGCAGGGGGGACAGCTCCTATAATTCACCCCTCCACTTT.

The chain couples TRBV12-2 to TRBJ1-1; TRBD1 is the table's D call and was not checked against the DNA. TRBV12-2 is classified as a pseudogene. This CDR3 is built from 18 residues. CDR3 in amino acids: CASRLGDRYPQRHTEAFF. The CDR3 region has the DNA TGTGCAAGTCGCTTAGGGGACAGGTACCCACAACGGCACACTGAAGCTTTCTTT.

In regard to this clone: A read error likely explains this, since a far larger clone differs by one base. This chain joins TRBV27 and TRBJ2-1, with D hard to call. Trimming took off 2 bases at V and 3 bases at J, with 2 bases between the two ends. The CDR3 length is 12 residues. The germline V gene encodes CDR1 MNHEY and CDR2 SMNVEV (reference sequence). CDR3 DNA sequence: TGTGCCAGCAGTTTAAACTACAATGAGCAGTTCTTC. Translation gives CASSLNYNEQFF.

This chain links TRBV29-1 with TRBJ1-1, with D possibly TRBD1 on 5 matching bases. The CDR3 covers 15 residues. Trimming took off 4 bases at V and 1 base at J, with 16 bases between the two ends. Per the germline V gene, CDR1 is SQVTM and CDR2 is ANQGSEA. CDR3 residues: CSVVRFGTANTEAFF. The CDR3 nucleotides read TGCAGCGTTGTGCGATTCGGGACGGCGAACACTGAAGCTTTCTTT.

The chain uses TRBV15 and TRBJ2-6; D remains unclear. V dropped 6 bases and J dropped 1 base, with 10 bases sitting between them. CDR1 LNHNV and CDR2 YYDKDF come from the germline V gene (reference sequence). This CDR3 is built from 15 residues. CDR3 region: CATSMDPSGANVLTF. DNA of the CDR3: TGTGCCACCAGTATGGACCCATCTGGGGCCAACGTCCTGACTTTC. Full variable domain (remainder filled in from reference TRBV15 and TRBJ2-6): DAMVIQNPRYQVTQFGKPVTLSCSQTLNHNVMYWYQQKSSQAPKLLFHYYDKDFNNEADTPDNFQSRRPNTSFCFLDIRSPGLGDTAMYLCATSMDPSGANVLTFGAGSRLTVL.

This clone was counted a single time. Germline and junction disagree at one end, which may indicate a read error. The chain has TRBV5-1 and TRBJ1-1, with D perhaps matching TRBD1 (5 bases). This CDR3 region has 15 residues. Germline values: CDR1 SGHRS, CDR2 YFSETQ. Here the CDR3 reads CASSLAGTGISSPKF. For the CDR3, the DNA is TGCGCCAGCAGCTTGGCGGGGACGGGGATCAGTTCCCCAAAGTTT.

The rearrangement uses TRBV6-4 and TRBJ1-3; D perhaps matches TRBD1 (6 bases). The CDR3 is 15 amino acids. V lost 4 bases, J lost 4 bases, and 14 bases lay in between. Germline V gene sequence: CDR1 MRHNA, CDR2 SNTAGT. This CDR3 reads CASSGRGWGGNTIYF. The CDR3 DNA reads TGTGCCAGCAGTGGCAGGGGTTGGGGAGGAAACACCATATATTTT.

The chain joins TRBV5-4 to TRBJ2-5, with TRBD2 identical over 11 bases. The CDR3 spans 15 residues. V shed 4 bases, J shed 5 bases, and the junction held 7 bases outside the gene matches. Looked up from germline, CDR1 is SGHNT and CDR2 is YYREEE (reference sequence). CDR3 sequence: CASSRTSGREETQYF. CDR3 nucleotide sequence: TGTGCCAGCAGCAGGACTAGCGGGCGAGAGGAGACCCAGTACTTC.

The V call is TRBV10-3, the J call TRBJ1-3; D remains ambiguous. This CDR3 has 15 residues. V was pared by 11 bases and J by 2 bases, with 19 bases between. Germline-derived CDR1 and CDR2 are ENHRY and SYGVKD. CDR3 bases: TGTGCCTCGTTTTTGGGTCGGACGACTGGAAACACCATATATTTT. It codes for CASFLGRTTGNTIYF.

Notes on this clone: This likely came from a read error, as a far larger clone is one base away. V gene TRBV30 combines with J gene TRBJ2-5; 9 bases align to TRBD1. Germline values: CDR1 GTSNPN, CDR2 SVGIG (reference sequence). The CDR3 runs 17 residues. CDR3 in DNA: TGTGCCTGGAGTAAGGGACAGGGTTGGACAACTCAAGAGGCCCAGTACTTC. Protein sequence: CAWSKGQGWTTQEAQYF.